This TCR beta chain was profiled in a study of T cells after yellow fever vaccination. Points from the study as a whole: Highly abundant clonotypes carried over from the bulk population could end up in FACS-sorted repertoires as contaminants. The CD4 and CD8 compartments had a small share of their clonotypes in common. Subsequent booster samples again held most clones from primary vaccination (roughly 96% CD4, about 90% CD8).

V was trimmed by 2 bases and J by 0 bases, leaving 9 bases between them. This CDR3 is built from 15 residues. CDR1 SGHRS and CDR2 YFSETQ come from the germline V gene. Template-switching 5'RACE yielded the TCR cDNA; a universal primer site and UMIs were added in the process. TCRdb re-called the 5' RACE reads with MiXCR, one entry per CDR3 protein. This sample yields hundreds of thousands of distinct CDR3 sequences, of which roughly 12% are seen a single time; 14% to 15% belongs to the top ten. This clonotype has only a few counts. What it binds is unknown. Specimen: PBMCs, collected on the day of the yellow fever booster vaccination. This chain links TRBV5-1 with TRBJ2-1; a possible D gene is TRBD2 (5 bases). The clonotype comes from a man aged 25-45 years who received the YFV17D yellow fever vaccine. The CDR3 nucleotides read TGCGCCAGCAGCTTAAGCGGAGACTCCTACAATGAGCAGTTCTTC. Translated: CASSLSGDSYNEQFF.